Listed below are T cell receptor beta chains from one sample, sequenced in a study of T-cell memory formation after mild COVID-19. TCRdb recomputed calls from the 5' RACE reads with MiXCR, one row per CDR3 protein. The repertoire holds tens of thousands of distinct CDR3 sequences, with approximately 15% as singletons. Sequencing input: PBMCs or a T cell subset sorted from them (not recorded which). The receptor set was obtained from an adult woman who had mild COVID-19 (a few samples of this study predate the infection). Cell type and time point are not known. Both conserved end residues are part of each CDR3. D genes are given only for firm matches. Some rows mark clone size as missing; the rest say once, few, many or name a class of expanded clone.

j_call clone_size v_call d_call cdr3_nt cdr3_aa
TRBJ2-5 - TRBV12-3/TRBV12-4 - TGTGCCAGCAGTCCAGTGGGCCGCCAGGGGACCCAGTACTTC CASSPVGRQGTQYF
TRBJ2-5 few TRBV7-8 TRBD2 TGTGCCAGCAGCTCCCGGACTAGCGGAACTTGGGAGACCCAGTACTTC CASSSRTSGTWETQYF
TRBJ2-1 few TRBV4-1 - TGCGCCAGCAGTCATGCCGCGTCCCTAGTCGATGAGCAGTTCTTC CASSHAASLVDEQFF
TRBJ2-7 - TRBV7-9 TRBD1 TGTGCCAGCAGCTTCGACAGGGGAACCTACGAGCAGTACTTC CASSFDRGTYEQYF
TRBJ2-2 few TRBV7-3 TRBD2 TGTGCCAGCAGCGCCCACCCCCTGACTAGCCCCTCGCCCGGGGAGCTGTTTTTT CASSAHPLTSPSPGELFF
TRBJ2-7 - TRBV27 TRBD2 TGTGCCAGCAGTCCGCTACTAGCGGGGAGGGAGCAGTACTTC CASSPLLAGREQYF
TRBJ2-7 - TRBV20-1 - TGCAGTGCTGGACCCTACAGGGCACCCACCTACGAGCAGTACTTC CSAGPYRAPTYEQYF
TRBJ2-1 - TRBV7-9 TRBD2 TGTGCCAGCAGCTTATCCTCTAGCGGGGGGAGCTCCTACAATGAGCAGTTCTTC CASSLSSSGGSSYNEQFF
TRBJ1-2 few TRBV2 - TGTGCCAGCAGTGAAGCCCACACCTTC CASSEAHTF
TRBJ2-7 few TRBV3-1 - TGTGCCAGCAGCCAAGATATTGAACCGGGGTACGAGCAGTACTTC CASSQDIEPGYEQYF
TRBJ1-5 - TRBV27 TRBD1 TGTGCCAGCAGTTTAGGGACAGGGGGTCGTCAGCCCCAGCATTTT CASSLGTGGRQPQHF
TRBJ2-5 few TRBV7-6 TRBD2 TGTGCCATCCGGACTAGCGGGGGGTCCCTCAAGTACTTC CAIRTSGGSLKYF
TRBJ2-2 few TRBV7-2 TRBD2 TGTGCCAGCAGCTTAGCACCGGGACTACCAAACACCGGGGAGCTGTTTTTT CASSLAPGLPNTGELFF
TRBJ2-3 - TRBV6-5 - TGTGCCAGCAGTTACTCGCCCCTAGAGCCCCTCGCAGTATTT CASSYSPLEPLAVF
TRBJ2-5 few TRBV4-1 - TGCGCCAGCAGCCAACACGACCAGGGTGACCAGTACTTC CASSQHDQGDQYF
TRBJ1-2 - TRBV12-3/TRBV12-4 - TGTGCCAGCAGTTTACTCATGGACTATGGCTACACCTTC CASSLLMDYGYTF